This T cell receptor (beta chain) was documented in a study of blood T cell repertoires in COVID-19. Across the whole study: Sites across the United States, Italy and Spain contributed samples from acute and convalescent COVID-19. T cells, B-cell-depleted T cells, or PBMCs provided the cDNA or gDNA that served as material.

Authors' methods: Reference gene primer amplification gave estimated nucleated cell counts. TCRdb keeps only in-frame clones here, not all; method: immunoSEQ multiplex PCR. From that table come the V and J calls and clone size; the DNA was used to work out D and trimming. The sample carries 250,000 to 350,000 clones, around 89% recorded once. The CDR3 is 16 amino acids. V was pared by 7 bases and J by 4 bases, with 15 bases of the junction left unmatched. CDR1 MNHNY and CDR2 SVGAGI come from the germline V gene (reference sequence). This clone was found a few times. The sequence was collected from a young man with acute or convalescent COVID-19. The chain carries TRBV6-6 and TRBJ2-5; 7 bases agree with TRBD1. Specimen: peripheral blood. DNA for the CDR3: TGTGCCAGCAATAGGCCCCTCTCAACAGGGGTAGAGACCCAGTACTTC. Its translation is CASNRPLSTGVETQYF.